This T cell receptor beta chain was captured in a study of long-term antiretroviral therapy in people with HIV. General study findings and limits: In HIV, the repertoires covered a tighter span of CDR3 lengths than in controls.

It was version v3.0 of the immunoSEQ assay that was run at survey level. Repertoires were generated with immunoSEQ multiplex PCR, while TCRdb's copy carries only in-frame clones and drops some. The sample shows about 18,000 clones, roughly 80% of them seen only once. The CDR3 is made up of 13 amino acids. The germline gives CDR1 SEHNR, CDR2 FQNEAQ (reference sequence). Trimming removed 0 bases at V and 6 bases at J, with 8 bases between. Notes on this clone: No antigen is known for it.

The chain carries TRBV7-9 and TRBJ1-1, with D uncertain. This receptor was taken from a woman aged 18-29 years with HIV. The starting material was unsorted PBMCs, obtained 0.6 years after starting antiretroviral therapy. In DNA form, the CDR3 reads TGTGCCAGCAGCTTAGCGCTCGGGGCTGAAGCTTTCTTT. It codes for CASSLALGAEAFF. Variable domain in full (rest from reference TRBV7-9 and TRBJ1-1): DTGVSQNPRHKITKRGQNVTFRCDPISEHNRLYWYRQTLGQGPEFLTYFQNEAQLEKSRLLSDRFSAERPKGSFSTLEIQRTEQGDSAMYLCASSLALGAEAFFGQGTRLTVV.